This record covers a single T cell receptor beta chain. Antigen specificity is unknown. This entry belongs to a study of molecular identifiers for immune sequencing clone quantification. Study-level information: In replicates, RNA taken from around 18,000 or 91,000 naive CD8 cells was divided five ways, and four portions underwent sequencing. Study conclusions and caveats: Clonotypes topping 20 RNA copies carried over 98% of effector molecules but under 1% of naive ones. Should identical TCR molecules share a barcode, the sizes of highly expanded clones could be underestimated. Amid about a million naive cells, spiked Jurkat TCR RNA from one cell was reportedly still detectable.

Each CDR3 protein is one row after TCRdb ran MiXCR on the PCR reads. The sample has about half a million distinct CDR3 sequences, less than 30% seen once. Trimming at V came to 1 base and at J to 0 bases, leaving 14 bases not matched to a gene. This CDR3 region has 21 residues. Germline CDR1 is SGHAT and CDR2 is FQNNGV. This chain joins TRBV11-2 and TRBJ2-1, with 11 nucleotides matching TRBD2. The TCR originated in a human donor in good health. Some libraries in this study had Jurkat cell RNA spiked in. The source material was naive CD8+ T cells from blood, with Jurkat cell RNA spiked in. The subset denotes: FACS-sorted CD8+CD4-CCR7+CD45RA+ naive T cells. CDR3 loop: CASSLGVRTSGSQSSYNEQFF. The CDR3 DNA reads TGTGCCAGCAGCTTAGGGGTTAGGACTAGCGGGTCCCAGAGCTCCTACAATGAGCAGTTCTTC.